These 7 T cell receptor beta chains were sequenced from one sample in a study of shared clonotypes between healthy human individuals. The table came from immunoSEQ multiplex PCR; TCRdb's copy has only in-frame clones and leaves some out. Seen here are about 2 million clones, 85% to 95% observed once, and the top ten hold 0.1% to 0.15%. The sequencing sample was made of naive CD4+ T cells sorted from blood. The subset: CD45RA+ positively selected. The source of these receptors is a young man in good health.

The chain recombines TRBV2 with TRBJ2-7; TRBD1 aligns across 11 bases. The V gene end was trimmed by 8 bases and the J gene end by 4 bases; junction bases not matched to a gene: 7. The CDR3 length is 14 residues. The germline V gene encodes CDR1 SNHLY and CDR2 FYNNEI. CDR3 region: CASYIGTGGYEQYF. The CDR3, as DNA: TGTGCCAGCTATATAGGGACAGGGGGTTACGAGCAGTACTTC.

This sequence joins TRBV5-6 and TRBJ1-3; D call uncertain. The CDR3 has 16 residues. Looked up from germline, CDR1 is SGHDT and CDR2 is YYEEEE. V lost 4 bases and J 0 bases, leaving 14 bases between the germline ends. The chain's CDR3 is CASSGAVYSSGNTIYF. CDR3 coding DNA: TGTGCCAGCAGCGGCGCGGTGTATAGCTCTGGAAACACCATATATTTT.

Only one count was recorded for this clone. The chain couples TRBV7-9 to TRBJ1-1; 8 bases map to TRBD1. The germline V gene has CDR1 SEHNR and CDR2 FQNEAQ (reference sequence). With 1 base clipped from V and 1 base from J, the junction kept 8 bases outside the gene matches. The CDR3 length is 17 residues. The CDR3 sequence: CASSLGTYRGENTEAFF. Here the CDR3 DNA reads TGTGCCAGCAGCTTAGGGACTTACAGGGGGGAGAACACTGAAGCTTTCTTT.

This chain connects TRBV10-3 to TRBJ1-1; perhaps TRBD1 as D (6 bases). The germline V and J ends were trimmed by 6 bases and 1 base, with 12 bases remaining between them. The CDR3 totals 14 residues. Germline loops: CDR1 ENHRY, CDR2 SYGVKD. In DNA form, the CDR3 reads TGTGCCATCAGGATGGACAGCGGGAACACTGAAGCTTTCTTT. This gives the protein CAIRMDSGNTEAFF.

The rearrangement uses TRBV7-3 and TRBJ2-4; no definite D call. V dropped 0 bases and J dropped 9 bases, with 9 bases sitting between them. Germline V gene data show CDR1 as SGHTA and CDR2 as FQGTGA. The CDR3 loop spans 13 amino acids. CDR3 region: CASSLTSASIQYF. In DNA, the CDR3 is TGTGCCAGCAGCTTAACTTCGGCTAGCATTCAGTACTTC. Filled out from reference TRBV7-3 and TRBJ2-4, the complete variable domain reads GAGVSQTPSNKVTEKGKYVELRCDPISGHTALYWYRQSLGQGPEFLIYFQGTGAADDSGLPNDRFFAVRPEGSVSTLKIQRTERGDSAVYLCASSLTSASIQYFGAGTRLSVL.

This sequence joins TRBV5-1 and TRBJ2-3; D is perhaps TRBD1 or TRBD2 (5 bases each). The germline V gene has CDR1 SGHRS and CDR2 YFSETQ. The V and J ends lost 2 bases and 0 bases respectively, with 13 bases between them. This CDR3 contains 16 residues. This chain's CDR3 is CASSFDGTPSTDTQYF. For the CDR3, the DNA is TGCGCCAGCAGCTTCGATGGGACCCCAAGCACAGATACGCAGTATTTT.

The chain carries TRBV11-2 and TRBJ2-7, with D perhaps matching TRBD1 or TRBD2 (5 bases each). The V gene lost 0 bases and the J gene lost 4 bases, with 13 bases spanning the gap. CDR3 length: 15 amino acids. From germline, CDR1 is SGHAT and CDR2 FQNNGV. The CDR3 spells CASSLDLGTPYEQYF. The CDR3 DNA reads as TGTGCCAGCAGCTTAGACCTCGGGACGCCTTACGAGCAGTACTTC. The entire variable domain, with the rest obtained from reference TRBV11-2 and TRBJ2-7, is as follows: EAGVAQSPRYKIIEKRQSVAFWCNPISGHATLYWYQQILGQGPKLLIQFQNNGVVDDSQLPKDRFSAERLKGVDSTLKIQPAKLEDSAVYLCASSLDLGTPYEQYFGPGTRLTVT.